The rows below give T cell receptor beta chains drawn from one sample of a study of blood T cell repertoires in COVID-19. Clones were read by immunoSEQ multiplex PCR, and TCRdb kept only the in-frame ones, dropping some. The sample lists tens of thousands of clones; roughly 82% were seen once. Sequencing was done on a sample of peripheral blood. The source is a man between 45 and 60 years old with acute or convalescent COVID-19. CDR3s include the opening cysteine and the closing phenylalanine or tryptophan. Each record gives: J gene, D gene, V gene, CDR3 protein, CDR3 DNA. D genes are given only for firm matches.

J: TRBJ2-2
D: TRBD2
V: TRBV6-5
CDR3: CASLGLAGTTGELFF
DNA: TGTGCCAGCCTAGGACTAGCGGGAACCACCGGGGAGCTGTTTTTT

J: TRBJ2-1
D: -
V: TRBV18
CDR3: CASSTMGGEQFF
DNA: TGTGCCAGCTCCACTATGGGGGGTGAGCAGTTCTTC

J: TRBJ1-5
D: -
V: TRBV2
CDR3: CASSTDSSLNQPQHF
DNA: TGTGCCAGCAGTACCGACAGTAGCCTCAATCAGCCCCAGCATTTT

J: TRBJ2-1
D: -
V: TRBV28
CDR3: CASTRGFYNEQFF
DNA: TGTGCCAGCACAAGGGGTTTCTACAATGAGCAGTTCTTC

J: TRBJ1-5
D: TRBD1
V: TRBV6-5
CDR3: CASRQGWNQPQHF
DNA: TGTGCCAGCAGACAGGGGTGGAATCAGCCCCAGCATTTT

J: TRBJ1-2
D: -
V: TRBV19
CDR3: CASSTTVGGRSYGYTF
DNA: TGTGCCAGTAGTACTACCGTTGGCGGGCGGAGCTATGGCTACACCTTC

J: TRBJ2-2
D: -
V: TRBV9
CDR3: CASSPPGGQGFLDTGELFF
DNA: TGTGCCAGCAGCCCACCCGGTGGGCAGGGCTTTTTGGACACCGGGGAGCTGTTTTTT

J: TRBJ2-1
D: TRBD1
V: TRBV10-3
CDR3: CAAEGQGGYNEQFF
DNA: TGTGCCGCCGAAGGACAGGGAGGCTACAATGAGCAGTTCTTC

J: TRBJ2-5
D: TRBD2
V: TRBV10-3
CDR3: CAISESGTSSGTQYF
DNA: TGTGCCATCAGTGAGTCGGGGACTAGCTCGGGGACCCAGTACTTC

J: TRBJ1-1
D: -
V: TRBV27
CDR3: CASSTTGFITEAFF
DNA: TGTGCCAGCAGTACGACCGGGTTTATCACTGAAGCTTTCTTT

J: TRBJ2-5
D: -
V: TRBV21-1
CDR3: CASSILQGITGETQYF
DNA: TGTGCCAGCAGCATATTACAGGGGATCACGGGAGAGACCCAGTACTTC